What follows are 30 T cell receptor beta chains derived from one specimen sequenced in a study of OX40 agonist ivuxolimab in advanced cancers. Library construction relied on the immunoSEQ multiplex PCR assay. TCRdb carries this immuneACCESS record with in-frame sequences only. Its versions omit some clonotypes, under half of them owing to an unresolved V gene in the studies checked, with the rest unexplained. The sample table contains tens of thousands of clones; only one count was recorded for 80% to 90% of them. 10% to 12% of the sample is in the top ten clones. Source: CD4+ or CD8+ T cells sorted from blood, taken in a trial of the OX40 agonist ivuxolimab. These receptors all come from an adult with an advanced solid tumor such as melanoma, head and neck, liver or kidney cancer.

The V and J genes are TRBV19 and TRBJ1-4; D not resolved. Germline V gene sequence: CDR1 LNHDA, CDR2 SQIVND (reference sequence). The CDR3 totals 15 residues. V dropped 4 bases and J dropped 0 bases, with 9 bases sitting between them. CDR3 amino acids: CASSTRGSTNEKLFF. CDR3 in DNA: TGTGCCAGTAGTACGCGGGGATCAACTAATGAAAAACTGTTTTTT.

CDR3 nucleotides: TGCGCCAGCAGCTTCGCGCAGGGAAGCACTGAAGCTTTCTTT. This codes for CASSFAQGSTEAFF. This chain links TRBV5-1 with TRBJ1-1; D perhaps matches TRBD1 (5 bases). Per germline, CDR1 SGHRS and CDR2 YFSETQ. CDR3 length: 14 amino acids. Trimming took 2 bases from V and 4 from J, leaving 12 bases between them.

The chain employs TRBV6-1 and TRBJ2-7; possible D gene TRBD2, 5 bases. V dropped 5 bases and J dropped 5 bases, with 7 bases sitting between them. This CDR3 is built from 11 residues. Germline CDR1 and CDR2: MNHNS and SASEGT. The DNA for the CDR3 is TGTGCCAGCAGTTACGGGGACGAGCAGTACTTC. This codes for CASSYGDEQYF.

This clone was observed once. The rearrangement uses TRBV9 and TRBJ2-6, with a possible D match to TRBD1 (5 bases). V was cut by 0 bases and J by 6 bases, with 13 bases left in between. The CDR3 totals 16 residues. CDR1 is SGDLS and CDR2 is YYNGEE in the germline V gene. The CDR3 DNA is TGTGCCAGCAGCGTAGTTATAGGGGTAGAGGCCAACGTCCTGACTTTC. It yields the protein CASSVVIGVEANVLTF.

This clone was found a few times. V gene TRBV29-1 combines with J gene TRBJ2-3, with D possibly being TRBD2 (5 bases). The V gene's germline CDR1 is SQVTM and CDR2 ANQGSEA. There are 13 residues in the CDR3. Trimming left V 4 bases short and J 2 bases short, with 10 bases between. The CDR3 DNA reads TGCAGCGTTGTGAGAGGGATCACAGATACGCAGTATTTT. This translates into CSVVRGITDTQYF.

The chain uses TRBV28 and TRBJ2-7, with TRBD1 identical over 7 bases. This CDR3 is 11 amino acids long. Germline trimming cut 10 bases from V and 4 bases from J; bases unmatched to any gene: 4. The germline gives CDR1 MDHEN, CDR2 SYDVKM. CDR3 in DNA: TGTGCCACCAACAGGGGTTACGAGCAGTACTTC. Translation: CATNRGYEQYF.

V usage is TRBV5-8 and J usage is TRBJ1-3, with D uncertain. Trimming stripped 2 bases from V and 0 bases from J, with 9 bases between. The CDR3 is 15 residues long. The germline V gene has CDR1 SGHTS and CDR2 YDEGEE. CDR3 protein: CASSFSHYSGNTIYF. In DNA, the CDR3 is TGTGCCAGCAGCTTTAGCCATTACTCTGGAAACACCATATATTTT. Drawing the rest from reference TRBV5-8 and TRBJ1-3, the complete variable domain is EAGVTQSPTHLIKTRGQQATLRCSPISGHTSVYWYQQALGLGLQFLLWYDEGEERNRGNFPPRFSGRQFPNYSSELNVNALELEDSALYLCASSFSHYSGNTIYFGEGSWLTVV.

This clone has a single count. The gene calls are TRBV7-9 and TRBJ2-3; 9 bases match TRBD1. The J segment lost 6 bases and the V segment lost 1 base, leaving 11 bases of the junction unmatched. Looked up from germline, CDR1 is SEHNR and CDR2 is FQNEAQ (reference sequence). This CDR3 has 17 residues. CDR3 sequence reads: CASSLGGTGSIRDTQYF. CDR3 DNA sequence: TGTGCCAGCAGCTTAGGAGGGACAGGGTCTATCAGGGATACGCAGTATTTT.

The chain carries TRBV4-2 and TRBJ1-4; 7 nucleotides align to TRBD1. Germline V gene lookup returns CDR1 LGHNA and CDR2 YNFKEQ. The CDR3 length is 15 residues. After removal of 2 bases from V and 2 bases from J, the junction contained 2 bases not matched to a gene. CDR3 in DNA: TGTGCCAGCAGCCAACCACAGGGGACTAATGAAAAACTGTTTTTT. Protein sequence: CASSQPQGTNEKLFF.

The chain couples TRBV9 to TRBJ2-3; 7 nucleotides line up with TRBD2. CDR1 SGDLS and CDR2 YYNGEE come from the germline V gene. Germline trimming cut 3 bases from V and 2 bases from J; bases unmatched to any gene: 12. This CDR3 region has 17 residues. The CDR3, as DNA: TGTGCCAGCAGCGGAGGACTAGTCGTGGGGATCACAGATACGCAGTATTTT. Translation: CASSGGLVVGITDTQYF.

CDR3 sequence reads: CSVSRLAGRGDEQFF. The CDR3 nucleotides are TGCAGCGTCTCCCGACTAGCGGGGCGAGGGGATGAGCAGTTCTTC. The gene calls are TRBV29-1 and TRBJ2-1; 11 nucleotides agree with TRBD2. The CDR3 sequence is 15 residues long. Looked up from germline, CDR1 is SQVTM and CDR2 is ANQGSEA. With V trimmed by 6 bases and J by 8 bases, 12 bases remained unmatched.

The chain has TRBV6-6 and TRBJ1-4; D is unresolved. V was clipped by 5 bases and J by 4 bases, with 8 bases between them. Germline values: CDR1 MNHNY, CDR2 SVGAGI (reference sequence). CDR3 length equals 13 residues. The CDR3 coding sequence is TGTGCCAGCAGTCAGGCGCTTAATGAAAAACTGTTTTTT. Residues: CASSQALNEKLFF.

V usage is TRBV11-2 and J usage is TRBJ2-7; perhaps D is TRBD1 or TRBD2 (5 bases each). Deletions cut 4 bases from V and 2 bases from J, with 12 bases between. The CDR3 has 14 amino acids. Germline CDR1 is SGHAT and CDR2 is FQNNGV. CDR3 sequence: CASSSTRGAYEQYF. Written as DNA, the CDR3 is TGTGCCAGCAGCTCCACGCGAGGGGCCTACGAGCAGTACTTC.

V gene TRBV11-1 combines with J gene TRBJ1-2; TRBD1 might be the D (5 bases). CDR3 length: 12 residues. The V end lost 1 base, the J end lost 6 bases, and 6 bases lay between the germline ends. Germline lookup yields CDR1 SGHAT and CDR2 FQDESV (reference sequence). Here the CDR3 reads CASSLGGDGYTF. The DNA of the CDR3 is TGTGCCAGCAGCTTAGGAGGGGATGGCTACACCTTC.

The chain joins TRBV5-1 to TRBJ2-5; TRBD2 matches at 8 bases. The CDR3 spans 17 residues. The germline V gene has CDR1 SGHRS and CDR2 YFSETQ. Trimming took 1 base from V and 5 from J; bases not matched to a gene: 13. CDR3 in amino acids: CASSLTTSGAQGETQYF. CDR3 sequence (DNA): TGCGCCAGCAGCTTGACAACTAGCGGAGCCCAGGGGGAGACCCAGTACTTC.

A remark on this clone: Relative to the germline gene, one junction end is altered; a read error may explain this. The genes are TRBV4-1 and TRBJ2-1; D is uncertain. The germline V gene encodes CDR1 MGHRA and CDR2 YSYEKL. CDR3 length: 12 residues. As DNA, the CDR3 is TGCGCCAGCAGCCACTCCTTCAATGAGCAGTTCTTC. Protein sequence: CASSHSFNEQFF.

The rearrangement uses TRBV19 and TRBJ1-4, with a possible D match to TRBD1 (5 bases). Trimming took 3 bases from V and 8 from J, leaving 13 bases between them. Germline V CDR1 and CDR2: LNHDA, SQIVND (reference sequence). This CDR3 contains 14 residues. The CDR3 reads CASSMGDGREKLFF. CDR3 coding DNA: TGTGCCAGTAGTATGGGGGACGGGCGCGAAAAACTGTTTTTT.

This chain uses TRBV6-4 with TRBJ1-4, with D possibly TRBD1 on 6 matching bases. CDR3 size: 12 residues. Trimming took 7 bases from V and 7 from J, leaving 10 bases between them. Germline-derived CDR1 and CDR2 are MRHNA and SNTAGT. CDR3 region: CASTQGSEKLFF. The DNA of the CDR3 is TGTGCCAGCACCCAGGGGAGTGAAAAACTGTTTTTT.

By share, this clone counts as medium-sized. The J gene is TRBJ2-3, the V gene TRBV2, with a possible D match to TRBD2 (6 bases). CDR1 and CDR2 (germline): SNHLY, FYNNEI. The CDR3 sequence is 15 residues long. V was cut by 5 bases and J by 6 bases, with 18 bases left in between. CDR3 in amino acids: CASSSTEGTRDTQYF. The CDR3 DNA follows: TGTGCCAGCAGTTCTACCGAAGGGACTCGGGATACGCAGTATTTT.

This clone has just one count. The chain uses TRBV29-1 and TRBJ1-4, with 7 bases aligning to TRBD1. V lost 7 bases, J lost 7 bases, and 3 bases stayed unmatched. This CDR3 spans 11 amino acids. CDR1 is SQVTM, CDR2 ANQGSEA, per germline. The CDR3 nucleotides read TGCAGCGCCGGGACAGTTGAAAAACTGTTTTTT. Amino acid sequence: CSAGTVEKLFF.

CDR3 region: CASSLYVRSNTGELFF. CDR3 in DNA: TGCGCCAGCAGCTTGTATGTCAGATCGAACACCGGGGAGCTGTTTTTT. V is TRBV5-1 and J is TRBJ2-2; D not resolved. V dropped 1 base and J dropped 0 bases, with 10 bases sitting between them. This CDR3 is 16 amino acids long. Germline CDR1 and CDR2: SGHRS and YFSETQ.

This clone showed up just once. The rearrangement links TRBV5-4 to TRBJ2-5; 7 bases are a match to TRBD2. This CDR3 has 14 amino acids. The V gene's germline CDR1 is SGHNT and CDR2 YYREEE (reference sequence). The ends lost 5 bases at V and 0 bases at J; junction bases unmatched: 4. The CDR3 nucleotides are TGTGCCAGCAGACCTACTAGCGACCAAGAGACCCAGTACTTC. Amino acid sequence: CASRPTSDQETQYF.

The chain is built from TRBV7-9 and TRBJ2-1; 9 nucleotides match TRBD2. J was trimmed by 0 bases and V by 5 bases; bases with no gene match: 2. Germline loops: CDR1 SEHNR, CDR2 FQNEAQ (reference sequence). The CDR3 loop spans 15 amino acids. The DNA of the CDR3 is TGTGCCAGCAGCGCGGGACTAGCCTCCTACAATGAGCAGTTCTTC. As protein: CASSAGLASYNEQFF. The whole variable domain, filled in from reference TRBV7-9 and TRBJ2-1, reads DTGVSQNPRHKITKRGQNVTFRCDPISEHNRLYWYRQTLGQGPEFLTYFQNEAQLEKSRLLSDRFSAERPKGSFSTLEIQRTEQGDSAMYLCASSAGLASYNEQFFGPGTRLTVL.

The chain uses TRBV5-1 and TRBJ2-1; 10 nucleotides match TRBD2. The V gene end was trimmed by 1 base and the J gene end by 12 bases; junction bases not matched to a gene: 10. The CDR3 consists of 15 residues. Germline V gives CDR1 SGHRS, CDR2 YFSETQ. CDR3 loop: CASSLLLAGRSGQFF. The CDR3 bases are TGCGCCAGCAGCTTGCTACTAGCGGGGCGGTCGGGGCAGTTCTTC.

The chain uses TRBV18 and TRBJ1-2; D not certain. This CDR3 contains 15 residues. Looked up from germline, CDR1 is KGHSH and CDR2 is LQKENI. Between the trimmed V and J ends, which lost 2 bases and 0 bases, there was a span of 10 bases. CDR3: CASSPTRLPNYGYTF. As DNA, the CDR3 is TGTGCCAGCTCACCAACGCGCCTCCCTAACTATGGCTACACCTTC.

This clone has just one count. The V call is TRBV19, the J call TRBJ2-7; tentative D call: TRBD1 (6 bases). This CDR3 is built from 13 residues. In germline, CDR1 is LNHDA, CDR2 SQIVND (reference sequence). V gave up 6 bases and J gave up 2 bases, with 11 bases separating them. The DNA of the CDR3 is TGTGCCAGTAGACGAGGGACAACCTACGAGCAGTACTTC. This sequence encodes CASRRGTTYEQYF.

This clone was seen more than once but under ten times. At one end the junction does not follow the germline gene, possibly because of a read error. CDR3 residues: CASTMRVHQF. The CDR3, as DNA: TGTGCCAGCACCATGCGCGTACACCAGTTC. V and J are TRBV27 and TRBJ1-2; D is unresolved. The germline gives CDR1 MNHEY, CDR2 SMNVEV (reference sequence). This CDR3 contains 10 residues.

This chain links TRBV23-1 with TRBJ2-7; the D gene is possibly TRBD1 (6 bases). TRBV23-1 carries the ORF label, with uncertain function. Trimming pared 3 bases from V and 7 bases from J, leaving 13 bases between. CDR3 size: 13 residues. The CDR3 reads CASSHITGNEQYF. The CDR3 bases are TGCGCCAGCAGTCATATAACAGGGAATGAGCAGTACTTC.

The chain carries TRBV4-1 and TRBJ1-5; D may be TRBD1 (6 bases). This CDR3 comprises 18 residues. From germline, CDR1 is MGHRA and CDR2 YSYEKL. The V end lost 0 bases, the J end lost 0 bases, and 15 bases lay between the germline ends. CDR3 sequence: CASSQDLGGGRSNQPQHF. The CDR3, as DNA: TGCGCCAGCAGCCAAGATCTGGGGGGGGGCCGTAGCAATCAGCCCCAGCATTTT.

In nucleotides, the CDR3 is TGCGCCAGCAGCTTTTCTAGCGGGAGGGCTGATACGCAGTATTTT. Its protein product is CASSFSSGRADTQYF. The chain is built from TRBV5-1 and TRBJ2-3; 12 bases agree with TRBD2. Germline CDR1 reads SGHRS; CDR2 reads YFSETQ. V shed 2 bases and J 6 bases; nucleotides not matched to a gene: 4. The CDR3 is 15 residues long.